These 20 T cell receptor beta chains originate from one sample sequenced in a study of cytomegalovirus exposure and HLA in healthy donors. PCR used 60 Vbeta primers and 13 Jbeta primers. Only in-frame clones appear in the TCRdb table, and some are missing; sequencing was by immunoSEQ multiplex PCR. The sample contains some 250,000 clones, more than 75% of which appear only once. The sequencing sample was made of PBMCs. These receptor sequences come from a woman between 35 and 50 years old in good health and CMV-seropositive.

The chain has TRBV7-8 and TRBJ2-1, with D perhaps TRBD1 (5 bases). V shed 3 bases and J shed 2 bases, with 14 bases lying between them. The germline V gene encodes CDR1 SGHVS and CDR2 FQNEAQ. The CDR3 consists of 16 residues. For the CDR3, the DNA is TGTGCCAGCAGCTTGGCTCCAGGGAACACCTACAATGAGCAGTTCTTC. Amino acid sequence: CASSLAPGNTYNEQFF.

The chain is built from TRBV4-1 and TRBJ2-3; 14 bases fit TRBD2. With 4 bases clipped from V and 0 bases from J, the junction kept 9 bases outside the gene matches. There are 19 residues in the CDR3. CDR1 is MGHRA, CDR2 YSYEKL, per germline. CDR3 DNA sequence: TGCGCCAGCAGCCGGGGACTAGCGGGAGTCAGAGTTAGCACAGATACGCAGTATTTT. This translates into CASSRGLAGVRVSTDTQYF.

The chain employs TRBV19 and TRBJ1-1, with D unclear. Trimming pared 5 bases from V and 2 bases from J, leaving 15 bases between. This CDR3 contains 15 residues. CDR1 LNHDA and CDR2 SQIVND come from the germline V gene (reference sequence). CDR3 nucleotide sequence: TGTGCCAGTAGTGGCACACCCGGGAGAAACACTGAAGCTTTCTTT. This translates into CASSGTPGRNTEAFF.

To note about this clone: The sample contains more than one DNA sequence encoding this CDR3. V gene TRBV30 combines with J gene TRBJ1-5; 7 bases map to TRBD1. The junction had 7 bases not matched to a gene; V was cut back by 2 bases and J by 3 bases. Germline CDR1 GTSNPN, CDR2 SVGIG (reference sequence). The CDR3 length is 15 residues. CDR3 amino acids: CAWSRVQGFNQPQHF. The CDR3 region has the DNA TGTGCCTGGAGTAGGGTACAGGGGTTCAATCAGCCCCAGCATTTT.

The CDR3 DNA reads as TGTGCCAGCAGCTGGGGAAACAGGGGGCGTTCAGATACGCAGTATTTT. Its translation is CASSWGNRGRSDTQYF. The rearrangement links TRBV5-5 to TRBJ2-3; 9 bases agree with TRBD1. V lost 3 bases and J lost 4; bases outside the gene matches: 9. The CDR3 length is 16 residues. Germline V gene sequence: CDR1 SGHKS, CDR2 YYEKEE (reference sequence).

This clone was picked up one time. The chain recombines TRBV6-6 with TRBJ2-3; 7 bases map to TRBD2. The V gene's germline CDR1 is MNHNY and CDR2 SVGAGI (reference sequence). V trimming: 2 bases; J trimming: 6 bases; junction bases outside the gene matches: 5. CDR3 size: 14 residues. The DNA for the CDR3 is TGTGCCAGCAGTTACAGACTAGCTAGCGATACGCAGTATTTT. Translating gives CASSYRLASDTQYF.

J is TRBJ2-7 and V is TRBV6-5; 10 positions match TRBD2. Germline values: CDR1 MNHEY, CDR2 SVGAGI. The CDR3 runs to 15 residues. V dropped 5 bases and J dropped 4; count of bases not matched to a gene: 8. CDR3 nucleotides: TGTGCCAGCAGTCGACAACTAGCGGGAATTTACGAGCAGTACTTC. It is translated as CASSRQLAGIYEQYF.

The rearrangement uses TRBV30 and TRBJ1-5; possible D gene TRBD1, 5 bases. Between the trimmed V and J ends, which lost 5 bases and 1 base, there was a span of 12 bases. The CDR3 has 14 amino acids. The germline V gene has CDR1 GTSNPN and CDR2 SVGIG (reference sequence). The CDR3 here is CAWSTGGSNQPQHF. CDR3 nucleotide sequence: TGTGCCTGGTCAACAGGAGGGAGCAATCAGCCCCAGCATTTT. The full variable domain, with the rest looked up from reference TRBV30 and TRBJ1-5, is SQTIHQWPATLVQPVGSPLSLECTVEGTSNPNLYWYRQAAGRGLQLLFYSVGIGQISSEVPQNLSASRPQDRQFILSSKKLLLSDSGFYLCAWSTGGSNQPQHFGDGTRLSIL.

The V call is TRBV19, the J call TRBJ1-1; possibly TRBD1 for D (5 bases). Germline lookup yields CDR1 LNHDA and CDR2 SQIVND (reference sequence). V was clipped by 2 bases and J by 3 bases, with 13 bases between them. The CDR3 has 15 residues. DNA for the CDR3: TGTGCCAGTAGTATAAGGGGCGGAAAGGACACTGAAGCTTTCTTT. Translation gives CASSIRGGKDTEAFF.

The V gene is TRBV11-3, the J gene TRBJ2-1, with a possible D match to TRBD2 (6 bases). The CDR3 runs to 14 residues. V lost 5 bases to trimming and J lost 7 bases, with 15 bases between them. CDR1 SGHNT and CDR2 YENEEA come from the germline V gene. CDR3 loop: CASSPRLARNEQFF. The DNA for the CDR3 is TGTGCCAGCAGCCCCCGCCTAGCGAGGAATGAGCAGTTCTTC.

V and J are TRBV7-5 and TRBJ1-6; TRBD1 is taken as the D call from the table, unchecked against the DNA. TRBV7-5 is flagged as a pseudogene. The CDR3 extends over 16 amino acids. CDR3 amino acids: CVRSLPQGSPRSPLHF. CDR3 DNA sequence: TGTGTCAGAAGCTTACCACAGGGATCGCCAAGGTCACCCCTCCACTTT.

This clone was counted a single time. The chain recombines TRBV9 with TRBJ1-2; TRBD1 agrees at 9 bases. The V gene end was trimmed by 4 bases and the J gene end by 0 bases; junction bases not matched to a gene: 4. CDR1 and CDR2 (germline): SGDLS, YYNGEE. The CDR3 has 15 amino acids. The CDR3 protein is CASSPRTGANYGYTF. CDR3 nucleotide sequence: TGTGCCAGCAGCCCCCGGACAGGGGCTAACTATGGCTACACCTTC.

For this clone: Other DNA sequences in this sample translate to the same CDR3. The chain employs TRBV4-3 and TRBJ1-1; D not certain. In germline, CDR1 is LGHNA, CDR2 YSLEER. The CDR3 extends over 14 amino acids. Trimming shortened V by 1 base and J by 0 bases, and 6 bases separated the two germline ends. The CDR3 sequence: CASSQGGVNTEAFF. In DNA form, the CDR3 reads TGCGCCAGCAGCCAAGGCGGGGTGAACACTGAAGCTTTCTTT.

The CDR3 DNA is TGTGCCAGCAGCCCACTAGCGGGAGGGCCCCACGAGCAGTACTTC. Protein sequence: CASSPLAGGPHEQYF. The V gene is TRBV7-9, the J gene TRBJ2-7; 13 bases fit TRBD2. The CDR3 runs to 15 residues. The J segment lost 5 bases and the V segment lost 5 bases, leaving 6 bases of the junction unmatched. The germline V gene encodes CDR1 SEHNR and CDR2 FQNEAQ (reference sequence). The full variable domain, its missing parts supplied by reference TRBV7-9 and TRBJ2-7, is DTGVSQNPRHKITKRGQNVTFRCDPISEHNRLYWYRQTLGQGPEFLTYFQNEAQLEKSRLLSDRFSAERPKGSFSTLEIQRTEQGDSAMYLCASSPLAGGPHEQYFGPGTRLTVT.

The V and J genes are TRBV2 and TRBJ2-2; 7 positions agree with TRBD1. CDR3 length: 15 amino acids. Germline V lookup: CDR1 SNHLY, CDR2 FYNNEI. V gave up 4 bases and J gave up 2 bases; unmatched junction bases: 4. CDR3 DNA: TGTGCCAGCAGTGTGACAGGGCCCAACACCGGGGAGCTGTTTTTT. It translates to CASSVTGPNTGELFF.

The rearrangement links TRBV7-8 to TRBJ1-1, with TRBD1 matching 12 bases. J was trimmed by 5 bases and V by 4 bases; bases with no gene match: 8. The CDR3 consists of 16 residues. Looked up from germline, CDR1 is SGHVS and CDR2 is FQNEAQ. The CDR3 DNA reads TGTGCCAGCAGCTCGGGGACAGGGGGCATCGGGACTGAAGCTTTCTTT. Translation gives CASSSGTGGIGTEAFF.

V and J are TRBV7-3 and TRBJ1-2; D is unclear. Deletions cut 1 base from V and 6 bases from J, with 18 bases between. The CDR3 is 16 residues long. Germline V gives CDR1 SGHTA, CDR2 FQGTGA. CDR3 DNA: TGTGCCAGCAGCTTAAGTCGGGATCGAATTGGTAATGGCTACACCTTC. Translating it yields CASSLSRDRIGNGYTF.

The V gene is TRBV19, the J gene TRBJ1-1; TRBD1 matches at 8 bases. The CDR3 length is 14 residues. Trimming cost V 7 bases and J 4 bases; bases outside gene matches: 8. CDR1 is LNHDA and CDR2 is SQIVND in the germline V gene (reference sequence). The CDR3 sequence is CASNGQGSSTEAFF. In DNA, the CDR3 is TGTGCCAGTAACGGACAGGGTTCGAGCACTGAAGCTTTCTTT. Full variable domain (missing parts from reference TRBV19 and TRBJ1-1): DGGITQSPKYLFRKEGQNVTLSCEQNLNHDAMYWYRQDPGQGLRLIYYSQIVNDFQKGDIAEGYSVSREKKESFPLTVTSAQKNPTAFYLCASNGQGSSTEAFFGQGTRLTVV.

CDR3 loop: CASSIGTGRYEQFF. CDR3 DNA sequence: TGTGCCAGCAGTATAGGGACAGGGAGGTATGAGCAGTTCTTC. The V and J genes are TRBV28 and TRBJ2-1; 9 nucleotides line up with TRBD1. Germline V CDR1 and CDR2: MDHEN, SYDVKM. The V segment lost 5 bases and the J segment 8 bases; nucleotides outside the gene matches: 7. The CDR3 length is 14 residues. The variable domain in full, completed from reference TRBV28 and TRBJ2-1, reads DVKVTQSSRYLVKRTGEKVFLECVQDMDHENMFWYRQDPGLGLRLIYFSYDVKMKEKGDIPEGYSVSREKKERFSLILESASTNQTSMYLCASSIGTGRYEQFFGPGTRLTVL.

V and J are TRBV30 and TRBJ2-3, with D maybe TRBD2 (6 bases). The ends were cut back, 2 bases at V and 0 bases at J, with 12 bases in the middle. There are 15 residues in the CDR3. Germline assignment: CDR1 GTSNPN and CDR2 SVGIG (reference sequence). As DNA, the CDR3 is TGTGCCTGGAGTCCCTTCGGGGGTAGCACAGATACGCAGTATTTT. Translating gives CAWSPFGGSTDTQYF.